This T cell receptor (beta chain) emerged from a study of T-cell memory formation after mild COVID-19. Findings and limits, study-wide: The finding that pre-infection memory included some responding clones suggested that cross-reactive memory joined.

Trimming pared 1 base from V and 10 bases from J, leaving 8 bases between. The CDR3 has 13 residues. The germline V gene encodes CDR1 SGHAT and CDR2 FQNNGV. The sample holds a few counts of this clonotype. Its target is not known. TCRdb re-derived calls from the 5' RACE reads in MiXCR, one entry per CDR3 protein. In the table there are under 50,000 distinct CDR3 sequences, 27% of which are singletons. Sequenced material: PBMCs or a T cell subset sorted from them (not recorded which). The V call is TRBV11-2, the J call TRBJ2-6; possibly TRBD1 for D (6 bases). This sequence was found in a man younger than 35 who had mild COVID-19 (a few samples of this study predate the infection). Cell type and time point are not known. The chain's CDR3 is CASSLAGDNVLTF. The CDR3 region has the DNA TGTGCCAGCAGCTTAGCAGGGGATAACGTCCTGACTTTC.